The 22 T cell receptor beta chains below all came from one sample that was sequenced in a study of human T cells and chemical hapten exposure (dated by TCRdb to the early 2020s). Library construction relied on RACE. Sequencing used a NextSeq 500. TCRdb cleaned the public reads at Q25 with fastp, built clones with MiXCR and kept in-frame beta chains. Each entry merges the rows of one CDR3 protein and shows their most common DNA and genes. In all, the sample holds just over 95,000 distinct CDR3 sequences, and 25% to 35% of those were seen once. The biggest ten clones account for 9% to 12% of the sample. Per the publication, the time point label means: patch test 3, about 24 weeks after DPC sensitization. This specimen's treatment or condition label, interpreted: therapeutic diphenylcyclopropenone sensitization with weekly scalp DPC. The sequences come from whole blood, collected in connection with sensitization to the hapten diphenylcyclopropenone (DPC). The receptors shown here come from a man aged 35 to 55 with alopecia areata. Some clones in this sample may be carry-over from other donors' samples.

V and J are TRBV20-1 and TRBJ2-3; possible D gene TRBD2, 6 bases. Between the trimmed V and J ends, which lost 6 bases and 4 bases, there was a span of 23 bases. Germline V CDR1 and CDR2: DFQATT, SNEGSKA (reference sequence). The CDR3 length is 16 residues. DNA of the CDR3: TGCAGTGCCATCCCAGGAGGGAATAGGGGCGCAGATACGCAGTATTTT. Amino acid sequence: CSAIPGGNRGADTQYF.

This chain uses TRBV28 with TRBJ2-7; TRBD2 matches at 7 bases. The CDR3 sequence is 13 residues long. V was pared by 4 bases and J by 4 bases, with 4 bases of the junction left unmatched. Germline V gene data show CDR1 as MDHEN and CDR2 as SYDVKM. The CDR3 sequence is CASSWTSPYEQYF. The CDR3 nucleotides read TGTGCCAGCAGTTGGACTAGTCCGTACGAGCAGTACTTC.

This chain joins TRBV11-2 and TRBJ2-3; 9 bases agree with TRBD1. The CDR3 is made up of 16 amino acids. The J segment lost 0 bases and the V segment lost 3 bases, leaving 4 bases of the junction unmatched. Germline values: CDR1 SGHAT, CDR2 FQNNGV. The CDR3 sequence: CASSFGGQGSTDTQYF. In nucleotides, the CDR3 is TGTGCCAGCAGCTTTGGGGGACAGGGAAGCACAGATACGCAGTATTTT. The entire variable domain, with the rest obtained from reference TRBV11-2 and TRBJ2-3, is as follows: EAGVAQSPRYKIIEKRQSVAFWCNPISGHATLYWYQQILGQGPKLLIQFQNNGVVDDSQLPKDRFSAERLKGVDSTLKIQPAKLEDSAVYLCASSFGGQGSTDTQYFGPGTRLTVL.

A few counts support this clonotype. The chain is built from TRBV12-3 or TRBV12-4 and TRBJ2-1; 9 bases are a match to TRBD2. V lost 2 bases and J lost 9; bases outside the gene matches: 8. This CDR3 region has 15 residues. The CDR3 region is CASSLLGAGGFEQFF. The CDR3, as DNA: TGTGCCAGCAGTTTATTGGGGGCGGGAGGGTTTGAGCAGTTCTTC.

This clonotype has more than one count but fewer than ten. The gene calls are TRBV29-1 and TRBJ2-6; perhaps TRBD2 as D (5 bases). The V gene lost 3 bases and the J gene lost 15 bases, with 15 bases spanning the gap. The CDR3 length is 12 residues. Germline values: CDR1 SQVTM, CDR2 ANQGSEA. The CDR3 region has the DNA TGCAGCGTTGATGAGGGTGTGCGAGCCCTGACTTTC. Translating it yields CSVDEGVRALTF.

The rearrangement links TRBV20-1 to TRBJ2-3, with D maybe TRBD1 (6 bases). This CDR3 is 13 amino acids long. The V gene lost 5 bases and the J gene lost 1 base, with 10 bases spanning the gap. Germline V lookup: CDR1 DFQATT, CDR2 SNEGSKA (reference sequence). The CDR3 loop is CSASRQGTDTQYF. CDR3 nucleotides: TGCAGTGCTTCAAGACAGGGCACAGATACGCAGTATTTT.

The V and J genes are TRBV20-1 and TRBJ2-1; 8 bases match TRBD1. Germline-derived CDR1 and CDR2 are DFQATT and SNEGSKA (reference sequence). V shed 6 bases and J 3 bases; nucleotides not matched to a gene: 7. CDR3 size: 14 residues. CDR3 nucleotide sequence: TGCAGTGCCCCGAGTGGACAGGGCTACAATGAGCAGTTCTTC. It translates to CSAPSGQGYNEQFF.

This clonotype turned up a few times. V gene TRBV3-1 combines with J gene TRBJ2-7; D gene uncertain. This CDR3 region has 12 residues. Germline CDR1 LGHDT, CDR2 YNNKEL (reference sequence). Trimming removed 6 bases from V and 6 bases from J, with 12 bases in between. CDR3 coding DNA: TGTGCCAGCAGTCGTAGGAACCTCGAGCAGTACTTC. Translating it yields CASSRRNLEQYF.

This clonotype appeared a few times. This chain uses TRBV9 with TRBJ1-1; no clear D. The CDR3 is 13 residues long. The V end lost 3 bases, the J end lost 0 bases, and 6 bases lay between the germline ends. Germline loops: CDR1 SGDLS, CDR2 YYNGEE. CDR3 in DNA: TGTGCCAGCAGCGGAACATTGAACACTGAAGCTTTCTTT. It encodes CASSGTLNTEAFF.

A few counts support this clonotype. V is TRBV3-1 and J is TRBJ2-5; D gene ambiguous. V was clipped by 1 base and J by 2 bases, with 8 bases between them. Germline V CDR1 and CDR2: LGHDT, YNNKEL (reference sequence). CDR3 length equals 14 residues. The CDR3: CASSQGLIQETQYF. CDR3 nucleotides: TGTGCCAGCAGCCAAGGACTCATACAAGAGACCCAGTACTTC.

The chain uses TRBV28 and TRBJ2-7, with 9 bases lining up with TRBD1. V was pared by 8 bases and J by 0 bases, with 8 bases of the junction left unmatched. Per the germline V gene, CDR1 is MDHEN and CDR2 is SYDVKM. The CDR3 totals 15 residues. The CDR3 region has the DNA TGTGCCAGCTCCTCCGGGACAGGGTCCTCCTACGAGCAGTACTTC. As protein: CASSSGTGSSYEQYF.

The gene calls are TRBV4-1 and TRBJ1-1; tentatively, D is TRBD1 (5 bases). The CDR3 spans 15 residues. Germline lookup yields CDR1 MGHRA and CDR2 YSYEKL. Trimming left V 3 bases short and J 7 bases short, with 18 bases between. The chain's CDR3 is CASSQPGRKVHEAFF. The CDR3 bases are TGCGCCAGCAGCCAGCCGGGACGGAAGGTTCATGAAGCTTTCTTT.

This clonotype was observed a few times. The rearrangement uses TRBV20-1 and TRBJ2-7, with 8 bases aligning to TRBD2. Germline CDR1 and CDR2: DFQATT and SNEGSKA (reference sequence). Losses at the gene ends were 6 bases for V and 2 bases for J; bases not matched to a gene: 12. The CDR3 runs 15 residues. The CDR3 protein is CSALTGGFTTYEQYF. The DNA of the CDR3 is TGCAGTGCCCTTACGGGGGGGTTCACCACCTACGAGCAGTACTTC.

The CDR3 is CASSGGTVNEKLFF. The CDR3 nucleotides are TGTGCCAGCAGTGGCGGGACAGTGAATGAAAAACTGTTTTTT. The chain links TRBV6-1 to TRBJ1-4, with 7 bases fitting TRBD1. CDR3 length: 14 residues. Germline V gene lookup returns CDR1 MNHNS and CDR2 SASEGT. Trimming at V came to 4 bases and at J to 5 bases, leaving 4 bases not matched to a gene.

The J gene is TRBJ1-4, the V gene TRBV27; 7 bases agree with TRBD1. Germline V gene sequence: CDR1 MNHEY, CDR2 SMNVEV (reference sequence). This CDR3 region has 14 residues. The V gene end was trimmed by 4 bases and the J gene end by 8 bases; junction bases not matched to a gene: 7. As DNA, the CDR3 is TGTGCCAGCAGTTCCACAGGGGTTGGGGAAAAACTGTTTTTT. Amino acids: CASSSTGVGEKLFF.

This clonotype was picked up many times. The rearrangement uses TRBV4-2 and TRBJ2-2; TRBD1 aligns across 7 bases. Looked up from germline, CDR1 is LGHNA and CDR2 is YNFKEQ. With V trimmed by 0 bases and J by 3 bases, 4 bases remained unmatched. The CDR3 runs 16 residues. CDR3 DNA sequence: TGTGCCAGCAGCCAAGAAGGGACAGCTCACACCGGGGAGCTGTTTTTT. Residues: CASSQEGTAHTGELFF.

V is TRBV6-5 and J is TRBJ2-7; 9 nucleotides match TRBD1. Germline-derived CDR1 and CDR2 are MNHEY and SVGAGI. V lost 7 bases and J lost 4; bases outside the gene matches: 5. The CDR3 loop spans 13 amino acids. The CDR3 region has the DNA TGTGCCAGCATCGGACAGGGGTCGTACGAGCAGTACTTC. It codes for CASIGQGSYEQYF.

V gene TRBV7-9 combines with J gene TRBJ2-7; TRBD1 agrees at 12 bases. The germline V gene has CDR1 SEHNR and CDR2 FQNEAQ (reference sequence). The CDR3 length is 15 residues. Germline trimming cut 2 bases from V and 6 bases from J; bases unmatched to any gene: 5. This CDR3 is CASSLRGQGAGEQYF. CDR3 nucleotides: TGTGCCAGCAGCTTAAGGGGACAGGGGGCTGGCGAGCAGTACTTC. The complete variable domain, with remaining parts taken from reference TRBV7-9 and TRBJ2-7, reads DTGVSQNPRHKITKRGQNVTFRCDPISEHNRLYWYRQTLGQGPEFLTYFQNEAQLEKSRLLSDRFSAERPKGSFSTLEIQRTEQGDSAMYLCASSLRGQGAGEQYFGPGTRLTVT.

The V gene is TRBV12-3 or TRBV12-4, the J gene TRBJ2-3; D uncertain. Trimming took 4 bases from V and 6 from J, leaving 14 bases between them. The length of the CDR3 is 14 residues. CDR3 nucleotides: TGTGCCAGCAGTTCGATTTTTAGGGCTGATACGCAGTATTTT. This sequence encodes CASSSIFRADTQYF.

This chain links TRBV28 with TRBJ2-7; the match to TRBD1 covers 8 bases. The CDR3 has 14 residues. J was trimmed by 3 bases and V by 5 bases; bases with no gene match: 6. Germline values: CDR1 MDHEN, CDR2 SYDVKM. The CDR3 loop reads CASSPGTGNYEQYF. As DNA, the CDR3 is TGTGCCAGCAGTCCTGGGACAGGAAACTACGAGCAGTACTTC.

J is TRBJ2-3 and V is TRBV25-1; 8 bases match TRBD2. V gave up 4 bases and J gave up 0 bases; unmatched junction bases: 6. The CDR3 spans 16 residues. Per germline, CDR1 MGHDK and CDR2 SYGVNS. DNA of the CDR3: TGTGCCAGCAGTGTTGCGGGAGGTTGGAGCACAGATACGCAGTATTTT. Its protein product is CASSVAGGWSTDTQYF.

The chain recombines TRBV28 with TRBJ2-7; TRBD2 might be the D (5 bases). CDR1 MDHEN and CDR2 SYDVKM come from the germline V gene. The CDR3 contains 12 residues. The V and J ends lost 6 bases and 4 bases respectively, with 10 bases between them. CDR3 region: CASSSRGYEQYF. DNA of the CDR3: TGTGCCAGCAGCTCGAGAGGGTACGAGCAGTACTTC.